This TCR beta chain was identified during a study of prognosis after radiotherapy for stage I lung cancer. Amplification of TCR beta CDR3 from genomic DNA used two-round multiplex PCR. The authors ran first-round PCR with primers specific to each TRBV and TRBJ gene. TCRdb redid the calling of the multiplex PCR reads with MiXCR, one entry per CDR3 protein. This sample yields 45,000 to 70,000 distinct CDR3 sequences, of which approximately 25% are seen a single time; around 6.8% belongs to the top ten. The table lists this clonotype with many counts. The input for sequencing was PBMCs, taken before or after stereotactic body radiation therapy (not recorded which). The TCR comes from a donor at least 50 years old with non-small cell lung cancer.

The CDR3 bases are TGTGCCACCAGCAGAGATAACAGGGGGCAGTACGAGCAGTACTTC. Translation: CATSRDNRGQYEQYF. J is TRBJ2-7 and V is TRBV15, with 9 bases identical to TRBD1. CDR1 and CDR2 from the germline V gene are LNHNV and YYDKDF (reference sequence). V was clipped by 0 bases and J by 4 bases; unmatched bases: 4. The CDR3 covers 15 residues.